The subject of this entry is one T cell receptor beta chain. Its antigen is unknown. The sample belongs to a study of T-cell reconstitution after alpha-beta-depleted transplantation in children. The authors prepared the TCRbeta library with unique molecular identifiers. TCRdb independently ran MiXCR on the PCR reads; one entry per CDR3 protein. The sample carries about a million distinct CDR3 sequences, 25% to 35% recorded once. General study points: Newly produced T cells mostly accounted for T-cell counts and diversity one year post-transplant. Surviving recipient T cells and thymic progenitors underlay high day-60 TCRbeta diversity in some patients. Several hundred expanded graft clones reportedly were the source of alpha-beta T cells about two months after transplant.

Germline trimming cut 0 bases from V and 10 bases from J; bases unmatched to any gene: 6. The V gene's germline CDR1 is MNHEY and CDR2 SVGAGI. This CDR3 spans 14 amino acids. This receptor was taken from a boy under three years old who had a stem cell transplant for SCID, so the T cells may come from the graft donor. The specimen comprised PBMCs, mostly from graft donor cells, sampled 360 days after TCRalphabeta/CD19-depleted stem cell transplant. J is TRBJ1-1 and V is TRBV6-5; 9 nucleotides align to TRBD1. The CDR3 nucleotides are TGTGCCAGCAGTTACTCTGGACAGGGGTTCGGAGCTTTCTTT. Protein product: CASSYSGQGFGAFF.